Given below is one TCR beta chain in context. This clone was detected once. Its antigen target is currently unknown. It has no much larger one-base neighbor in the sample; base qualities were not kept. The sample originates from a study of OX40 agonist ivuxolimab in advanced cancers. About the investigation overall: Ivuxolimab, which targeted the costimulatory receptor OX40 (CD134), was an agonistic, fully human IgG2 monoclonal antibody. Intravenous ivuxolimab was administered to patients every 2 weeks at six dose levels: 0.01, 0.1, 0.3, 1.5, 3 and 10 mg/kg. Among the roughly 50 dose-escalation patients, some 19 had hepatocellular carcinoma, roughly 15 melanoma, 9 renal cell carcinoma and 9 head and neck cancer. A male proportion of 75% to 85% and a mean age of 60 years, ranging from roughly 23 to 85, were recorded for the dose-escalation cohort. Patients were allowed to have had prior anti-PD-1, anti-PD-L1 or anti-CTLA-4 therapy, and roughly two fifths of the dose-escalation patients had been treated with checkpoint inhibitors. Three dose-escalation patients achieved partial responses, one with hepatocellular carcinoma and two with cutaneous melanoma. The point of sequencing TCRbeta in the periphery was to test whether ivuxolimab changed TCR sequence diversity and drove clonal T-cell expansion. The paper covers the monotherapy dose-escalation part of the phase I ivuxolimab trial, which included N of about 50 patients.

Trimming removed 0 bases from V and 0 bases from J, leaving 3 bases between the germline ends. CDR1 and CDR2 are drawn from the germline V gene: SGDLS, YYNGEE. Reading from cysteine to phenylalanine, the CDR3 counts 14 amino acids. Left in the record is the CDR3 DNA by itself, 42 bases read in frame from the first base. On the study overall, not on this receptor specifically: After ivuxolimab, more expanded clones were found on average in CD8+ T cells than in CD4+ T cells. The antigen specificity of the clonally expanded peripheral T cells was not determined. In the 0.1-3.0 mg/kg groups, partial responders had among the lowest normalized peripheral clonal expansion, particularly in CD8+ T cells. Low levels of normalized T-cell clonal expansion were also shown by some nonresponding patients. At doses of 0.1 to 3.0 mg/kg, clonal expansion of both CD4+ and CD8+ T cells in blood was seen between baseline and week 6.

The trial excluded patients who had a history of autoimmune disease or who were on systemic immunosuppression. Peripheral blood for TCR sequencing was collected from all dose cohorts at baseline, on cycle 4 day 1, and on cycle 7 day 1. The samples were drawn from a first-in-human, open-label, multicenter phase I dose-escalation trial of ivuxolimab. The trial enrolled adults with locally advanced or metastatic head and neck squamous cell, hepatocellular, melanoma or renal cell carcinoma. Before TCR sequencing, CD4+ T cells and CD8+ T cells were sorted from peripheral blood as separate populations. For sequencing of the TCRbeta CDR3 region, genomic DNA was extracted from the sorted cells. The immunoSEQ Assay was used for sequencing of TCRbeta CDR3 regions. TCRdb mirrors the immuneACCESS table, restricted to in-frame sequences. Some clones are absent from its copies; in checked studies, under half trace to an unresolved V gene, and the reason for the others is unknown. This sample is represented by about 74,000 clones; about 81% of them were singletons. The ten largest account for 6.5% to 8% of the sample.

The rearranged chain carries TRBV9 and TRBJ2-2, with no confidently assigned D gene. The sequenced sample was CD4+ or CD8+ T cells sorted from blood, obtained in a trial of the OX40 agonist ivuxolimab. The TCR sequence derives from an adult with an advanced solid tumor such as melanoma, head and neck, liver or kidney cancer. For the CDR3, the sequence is CASSVEPNTGELFF. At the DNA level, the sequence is TGTGCCAGCAGCGTAGAACCGAACACCGGGGAGCTGTTTTTT.